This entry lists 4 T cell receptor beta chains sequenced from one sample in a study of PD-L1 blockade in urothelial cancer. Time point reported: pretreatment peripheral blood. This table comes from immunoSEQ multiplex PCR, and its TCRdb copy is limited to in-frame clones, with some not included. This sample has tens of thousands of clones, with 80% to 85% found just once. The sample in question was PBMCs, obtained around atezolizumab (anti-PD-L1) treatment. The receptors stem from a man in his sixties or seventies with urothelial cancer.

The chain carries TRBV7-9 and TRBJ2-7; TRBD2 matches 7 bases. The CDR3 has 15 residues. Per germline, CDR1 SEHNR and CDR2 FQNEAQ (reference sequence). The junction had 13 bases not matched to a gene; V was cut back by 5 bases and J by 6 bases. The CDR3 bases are TGTGCCAGCAGCCCCGGGAGGAGCGATAGGGTCGAGCAGTACTTC. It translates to CASSPGRSDRVEQYF.

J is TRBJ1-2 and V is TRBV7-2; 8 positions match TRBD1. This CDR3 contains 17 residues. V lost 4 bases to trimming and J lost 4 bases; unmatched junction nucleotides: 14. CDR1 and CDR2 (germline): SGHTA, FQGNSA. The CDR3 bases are TGTGCCAGCAGCTCTCTACGGAGAGGACAGGGCGGCTATGGCTACACCTTC. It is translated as CASSSLRRGQGGYGYTF. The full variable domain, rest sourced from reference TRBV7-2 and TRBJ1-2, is GAGVSQSPSNKVTEKGKDVELRCDPISGHTALYWYRQSLGQGLEFLIYFQGNSAPDKSGLPSDRFSAERTGGSVSTLTIQRTQQEDSAVYLCASSSLRRGQGGYGYTFGSGTRLTVV.

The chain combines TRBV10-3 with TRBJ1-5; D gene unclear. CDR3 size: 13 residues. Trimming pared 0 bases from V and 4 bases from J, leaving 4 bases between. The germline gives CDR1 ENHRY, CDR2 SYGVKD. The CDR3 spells CAISESRNQPQHF. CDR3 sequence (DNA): TGTGCCATCAGTGAGTCGAGGAATCAGCCCCAGCATTTT.

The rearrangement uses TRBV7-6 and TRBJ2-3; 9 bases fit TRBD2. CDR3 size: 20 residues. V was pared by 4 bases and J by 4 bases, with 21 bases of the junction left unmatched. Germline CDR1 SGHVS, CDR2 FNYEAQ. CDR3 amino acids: CASSSGEGSGRPPSADTQYF. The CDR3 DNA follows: TGTGCCAGCAGCTCAGGAGAGGGTAGCGGGAGACCCCCTAGCGCAGATACGCAGTATTTT.